The rows below give T cell receptor beta chains drawn from one sample of a study of breast tumors, draining lymph nodes, adjacent tissues. TCRdb recomputed calls from the multiplex PCR reads with MiXCR, one row per CDR3 protein. The table includes 150,000 to 200,000 distinct CDR3 sequences, 25% to 40% detected once. The sample consisted of axillary lymph node tissue. Every receptor here comes from a female donor with breast cancer. Some clones in this sample may be carry-over from other donors' samples. Each CDR3 is given with its conserved first and last residue. The order of the fields is J gene, D gene, clone size, V gene, CDR3 protein, CDR3 DNA. D genes are given only for firm matches. Clone size, where shown, is once, few, many, or a class for clones that have expanded.

>TRBJ2-7|-|many|TRBV19
CASVSAGDPYEQYF
TGTGCCAGCGTTTCCGCAGGGGACCCCTACGAGCAGTACTTC
>TRBJ2-3|TRBD2|-|TRBV20-1
CSADLGLAARDTQYF
TGCAGTGCAGACCTCGGTCTAGCGGCACGAGATACGCAGTATTTT
>TRBJ1-2|-|many|TRBV2
CASREGHIYGYTF
TGTGCCAGCAGGGAGGGACATATCTATGGCTACACCTTC
>TRBJ1-2|TRBD1|many|TRBV7-9
CASSTTGGSYGYTF
TGTGCCAGCAGCACGACAGGGGGAAGCTATGGCTACACCTTC
>TRBJ2-5|-|-|TRBV20-1
CSASQVRETQYF
TGCAGCGCTAGCCAGGTGAGAGAGACCCAGTACTTC
>TRBJ1-3|-|-|TRBV4-2
CASSQEGGYSGNTIYF
TGTGCCAGCAGCCAAGAGGGCGGGTACTCTGGAAACACCATATATTTT
>TRBJ1-1|-|-|TRBV18
CASSPPPGLNTEAFF
TGTGCCAGCTCACCACCACCAGGTTTGAACACTGAAGCTTTCTTT
>TRBJ2-5|TRBD2|many|TRBV19
CASSMTSGTRETQYF
TGTGCCAGTAGTATGACTAGCGGGACCCGAGAGACCCAGTACTTC
>TRBJ1-2|-|few|TRBV28
CASSPGGTAYGYTF
TGTGCCAGCAGTCCCGGGGGGACCGCCTATGGCTACACCTTC
>TRBJ1-2|-|few|TRBV27
CASSLFLGGAYGYTF
TGTGCCAGCAGTTTATTCCTCGGTGGGGCCTATGGCTACACCTTC
>TRBJ1-2|TRBD1|many|TRBV14
CASSQGQGDYGYTF
TGTGCCAGCAGCCAAGGACAGGGGGACTATGGCTACACCTTC
>TRBJ1-3|-|many|TRBV20-1
CSAPLGVGSGNTIYF
TGCAGTGCGCCCCTCGGGGTTGGCTCTGGAAACACCATATATTTT
>TRBJ2-7|-|once|TRBV18
CASSPPGGSYEQYF
TGTGCCAGCTCACCACCAGGGGGCTCCTACGAGCAGTACTTC
>TRBJ2-2|TRBD1|-|TRBV5-1
CASSHLTGDRTGELFF
TGCGCCAGCAGCCACCTGACAGGGGATCGAACCGGGGAGCTGTTTTTT
>TRBJ1-3|-|-|TRBV11-2
CASSLLREPPSRTMYF
TGTGCCAGCAGCCTTCTGAGGGAACCGCCAAGCCGCACCATGTATTTT
>TRBJ2-5|-|many|TRBV5-6
CASSLGLEAGETQYF
TGTGCCAGCAGCTTGGGTTTAGAAGCGGGAGAGACCCAGTACTTC
>TRBJ1-2|-|few|TRBV9
CASSVPRAGNGGYTF
TGTGCCAGCAGCGTACCCAGGGCGGGGAATGGTGGCTACACCTTC
>TRBJ2-7|TRBD2|many|TRBV5-1
CASSLAPSGGAYEQYF
TGCGCCAGCAGCTTGGCCCCAAGCGGGGGGGCCTACGAGCAGTACTTC
>TRBJ2-7|TRBD2|medium-sized|TRBV20-1
CSARDVSGNYEQYF
TGCAGTGCTAGAGACGTTAGCGGGAACTACGAGCAGTACTTC
>TRBJ1-1|-|-|TRBV9
CASSSRGAEAFF
TGTGCCAGCAGCTCTAGGGGTGCTGAAGCTTTCTTT
>TRBJ2-5|TRBD2|many|TRBV7-9
CASSLQGTTGSETQYF
TGTGCCAGCAGCTTGCAAGGGACTACCGGATCGGAGACCCAGTACTTC
>TRBJ2-3|-|many|TRBV7-9
CASSLLNADTQYF
TGTGCCAGCAGCTTACTCAACGCAGATACGCAGTATTTT
>TRBJ2-5|TRBD2|many|TRBV2
CASRALADEETQYF
TGTGCCAGCAGGGCACTAGCGGACGAAGAGACCCAGTACTTC
>TRBJ2-7|-|many|TRBV19
CASSIGPRSSYEQYF
TGTGCCAGTAGTATAGGCCCGCGGAGCTCCTACGAGCAGTACTTC
>TRBJ2-2|-|many|TRBV7-9
CASSHNPGELFF
TGTGCCAGCAGCCACAACCCCGGGGAGCTGTTTTTT
>TRBJ1-2|TRBD1|many|TRBV5-8
CASSMGQGMNSDYTF
TGTGCCAGCAGCATGGGACAGGGGATGAACAGCGACTACACCTTC
>TRBJ2-5|TRBD1|-|TRBV15
CATSNGDREGAQYF
TGCGCCACCAGCAACGGGGACAGGGAGGGGGCCCAGTACTTC
>TRBJ2-5|-|many|TRBV19
CASSYTMGPQETQYF
TGTGCCAGTAGTTATACGATGGGACCACAAGAGACCCAGTACTTC
>TRBJ2-3|-|few|TRBV4-1
CASSPPSPAQYF
TGCGCCAGCAGCCCCCCCTCCCCAGCGCAGTATTTT
>TRBJ2-7|TRBD1|-|TRBV3-1
CASSQSPGQGYEQYF
TGTGCCAGCAGCCAATCCCCGGGACAGGGTTACGAGCAGTACTTC
>TRBJ2-7|-|many|TRBV11-2
CASTQGEDLLSYEQYF
TGTGCCAGCACCCAGGGGGAGGACCTTCTCTCCTACGAGCAGTACTTC
>TRBJ2-7|-|many|TRBV15
CATSRGRVAYEQYF
TGTGCCACCAGCAGAGGGAGGGTAGCATACGAGCAGTACTTC
>TRBJ2-3|-|many|TRBV7-9
CASSLAHGELSTDTQYF
TGTGCCAGCAGCTTAGCGCATGGGGAATTAAGCACAGATACGCAGTATTTT
>TRBJ2-5|TRBD2|-|TRBV20-1
CSAHRGGERGETQYF
TGCAGTGCCCATCGGGGGGGGGAAAGGGGAGAGACCCAGTACTTC
>TRBJ1-2|-|many|TRBV5-8
CASSFARGGNYGYTF
TGTGCCAGCAGCTTCGCGAGGGGGGGAAACTATGGCTACACCTTC
>TRBJ1-2|TRBD1|-|TRBV5-8
CASSLEGEQGAYGYTF
TGTGCCAGCAGCTTGGAGGGGGAGCAGGGGGCCTATGGCTACACCTTC
>TRBJ2-2|TRBD1|many|TRBV5-1
CASSLTGARSGELFF
TGCGCCAGCAGCCTGACAGGGGCGAGGTCCGGGGAGCTGTTTTTT
>TRBJ1-2|-|many|TRBV19
CASNSAVNYGYTF
TGTGCCAGTAATTCAGCGGTTAACTATGGCTACACCTTC
>TRBJ2-5|-|many|TRBV24-1
CATSEGRGQETQYF
TGTGCCACCAGCGAGGGGCGGGGTCAAGAGACCCAGTACTTC
>TRBJ2-1|-|many|TRBV18
CASSPQTGSYNEQFF
TGTGCCAGCTCACCGCAGACGGGATCCTACAATGAGCAGTTCTTC
>TRBJ2-7|-|many|TRBV11-3
CASSLAALSYEQYF
TGTGCCAGCAGCTTAGCAGCCTTGAGTTACGAGCAGTACTTC
>TRBJ1-3|-|many|TRBV30
CAWSWRGQRGNTIYF
TGTGCCTGGAGCTGGCGAGGACAGCGAGGAAACACCATATATTTT
>TRBJ1-2|-|-|TRBV5-4
CASRSQGWDYGYTF
TGTGCCAGCAGGTCACAGGGTTGGGATTATGGCTACACCTTC
>TRBJ2-7|TRBD1|many|TRBV19
CASSPANRGSTSHEQYF
TGTGCCAGTAGTCCCGCGAACAGGGGTTCTACCTCCCACGAGCAGTACTTC
>TRBJ1-5|TRBD1|many|TRBV2
CASSGGGVSQPQHF
TGTGCCAGCAGTGGAGGGGGCGTCAGTCAGCCCCAGCATTTT
>TRBJ2-1|-|-|TRBV7-6
CARSPGAGDAQFF
TGTGCCAGAAGCCCAGGCGCCGGGGATGCGCAGTTCTTC
>TRBJ1-6|-|few|TRBV20-1
CSAEQRSSYNSPLHF
TGCAGTGCGGAACAGCGGAGCTCCTATAATTCACCCCTCCACTTT
>TRBJ1-2|-|many|TRBV15
CATSSPTAGEGYGYTF
TGTGCCACCAGCAGCCCCACGGCAGGAGAGGGCTATGGCTACACCTTC
>TRBJ2-1|-|many|TRBV12-3/TRBV12-4
CACTSYGRGHNEQFF
TGTGCCTGCACCTCGTACGGGAGGGGGCATAATGAGCAGTTCTTC
>TRBJ1-4|TRBD1|-|TRBV20-1
CSARTGGGEKLFF
TGCAGTGCTAGGACAGGGGGTGGCGAAAAACTGTTTTTT
>TRBJ1-1|TRBD1|-|TRBV19
CASSKDRVRGTEAFF
TGTGCCAGTAGCAAGGACAGGGTCCGGGGCACTGAAGCTTTCTTT
>TRBJ2-3|-|many|TRBV27
CASGWVNADTQYF
TGTGCCAGCGGGTGGGTTAACGCAGATACGCAGTATTTT
>TRBJ1-2|-|few|TRBV6-2/TRBV6-3
CASSYERNYGYTF
TGTGCCAGCAGTTACGAAAGGAACTATGGCTACACCTTC
>TRBJ1-5|TRBD1|many|TRBV5-8
CASSFGQGDQPQHF
TGTGCCAGCAGCTTTGGACAGGGGGATCAGCCCCAGCATTTT